One sample yielded the 29 T cell receptor beta chains listed below, sequenced in a study of blood T cell repertoires in COVID-19. Here immunoSEQ multiplex PCR was the method, and the copy in TCRdb shows in-frame clones only, minus some. Of about 100,000 clones listed, 87% were seen once; the top ten hold 9.5% to 13%. The specimen was peripheral blood. Receptor source: a woman between 25 and 40 years old with acute or convalescent COVID-19.

This chain joins TRBV5-1 and TRBJ1-1; possible D gene TRBD1, 6 bases. CDR1 and CDR2 from the germline V gene are SGHRS and YFSETQ. V was shortened by 1 base and J by 1 base, with 8 bases between the two germline ends. The CDR3 spans 14 residues. The CDR3 DNA is TGCGCCAGCAGCTTGACAGGGTCGAACACTGAAGCTTTCTTT. Its translation is CASSLTGSNTEAFF. Full variable domain (missing parts from reference TRBV5-1 and TRBJ1-1): KAGVTQTPRYLIKTRGQQVTLSCSPISGHRSVSWYQQTPGQGLQFLFEYFSETQRNKGNFPGRFSGRQFSNSRSEMNVSTLELGDSALYLCASSLTGSNTEAFFGQGTRLTVV.

Points on this clone: At one boundary the junction diverges from the germline segment, which might be a read error. CDR3 sequence (DNA): TGTGGAGTTTTTAACTATGGCTACACCTTC. Protein: CGVFNYGYTF. V gene TRBV20-1 combines with J gene TRBJ1-2; the D is unclear. Germline V CDR1 and CDR2: DFQATT, SNEGSKA (reference sequence). This CDR3 comprises 10 residues.

The V gene is TRBV5-6, the J gene TRBJ1-1; no clear D. Trimming shortened V by 1 base and J by 1 base, and 8 bases separated the two germline ends. This CDR3 region has 14 residues. Per germline, CDR1 SGHDT and CDR2 YYEEEE. CDR3 in DNA: TGTGCCAGCAGCTTGAGGCGGGCGAACACTGAAGCTTTCTTT. Protein sequence: CASSLRRANTEAFF.

The J gene is TRBJ1-2, the V gene TRBV11-3; the D is unclear. The CDR3 totals 13 residues. CDR1 is SGHNT and CDR2 is YENEEA in the germline V gene. The V end was cut by 5 bases, the J end by 11 bases, with 18 bases between. The DNA of the CDR3 is TGTGCCAGCAGCCCCGCAAACGATCGGCGGTACACCTTC. Its protein is CASSPANDRRYTF.

This chain uses TRBV3-1 (or the pseudogene TRBV3-2) with TRBJ2-1; a weak D match, TRBD2 (7 bases). V was trimmed by 3 bases and J by 0 bases, leaving 15 bases between them. The length of the CDR3 is 17 residues. Germline values: CDR1 LGHDT, CDR2 YNNKEL (reference sequence). The CDR3 DNA is TGTGCCAGCAGCCAGAGGAGGGGGGGGTACTCCTACAATGAGCAGTTCTTC. This sequence encodes CASSQRRGGYSYNEQFF.

V is TRBV10-2 and J is TRBJ2-3; 8 bases fit TRBD2. V was clipped by 7 bases and J by 1 base; unmatched bases: 7. The CDR3 sequence is 15 residues long. Looked up from germline, CDR1 is WSHSY and CDR2 is SAAADI. CDR3 nucleotides: TGCGCCAGCACCTTGGGGCGGGGGGGCACAGATACGCAGTATTTT. Translating gives CASTLGRGGTDTQYF.

The V and J genes are TRBV6-5 and TRBJ1-2; TRBD1 agrees at 7 bases. Germline V gene sequence: CDR1 MNHEY, CDR2 SVGAGI. The CDR3 extends over 16 amino acids. V dropped 4 bases and J dropped 6; count of bases not matched to a gene: 14. CDR3 loop: CASSSAVAGGGDGYTF. Written as DNA, the CDR3 is TGTGCCAGCAGTTCTGCCGTTGCAGGGGGAGGAGATGGCTACACCTTC.

The rearrangement links TRBV6-5 to TRBJ1-1, with no clear D. The germline V gene has CDR1 MNHEY and CDR2 SVGAGI. The CDR3 is made up of 14 amino acids. Trimming left V 0 bases short and J 1 base short, with 6 bases between. DNA of the CDR3: TGTGCCAGCAGTTACTCGAGGCGGAACACTGAAGCTTTCTTT. Protein: CASSYSRRNTEAFF.

This clone was picked up a small number of times. This chain uses TRBV6-5 with TRBJ1-5; D not certain. The germline V and J ends were trimmed by 0 bases and 0 bases, with 9 bases remaining between them. The CDR3 extends over 16 amino acids. Germline V gene lookup returns CDR1 MNHEY and CDR2 SVGAGI. The chain's CDR3 is CASSYSNRDSNQPQHF. The DNA of the CDR3 is TGTGCCAGCAGTTACTCCAACAGAGATAGCAATCAGCCCCAGCATTTT.

V and J are TRBV2 and TRBJ2-1, with no clear D. The CDR3 contains 14 residues. The V gene lost 4 bases and the J gene lost 2 bases, with 9 bases spanning the gap. Germline V CDR1 and CDR2: SNHLY, FYNNEI. The CDR3 sequence: CASSAAVTYNEQFF. In nucleotides, the CDR3 is TGTGCCAGCAGTGCGGCGGTAACCTACAATGAGCAGTTCTTC.

Only a few counts were recorded for this clone. The J gene is TRBJ2-1, the V gene TRBV21-1; the D segment call TRBD2 is taken from the table without a DNA check. TRBV21-1 is flagged as a pseudogene. The CDR3 totals 14 residues. The DNA for the CDR3 is TGTGCCAGCAGCAAGCGGGGGGCGAGGGATGAGCAGTTCTTC. Protein sequence: CASSKRGARDEQFF.

The rearrangement links TRBV27 to TRBJ1-2, with TRBD1 as a possible D gene (5 bases). The CDR3 consists of 14 residues. The germline V gene encodes CDR1 MNHEY and CDR2 SMNVEV (reference sequence). V shed 5 bases and J shed 2 bases, with 12 bases lying between them. CDR3 bases: TGTGCCAGCAGTCCCGGACGGACAAACTATGGCTACACCTTC. As protein: CASSPGRTNYGYTF.

V and J are TRBV6-1 and TRBJ2-7; maybe TRBD1 (6 bases). Germline CDR1 is MNHNS and CDR2 is SASEGT. This CDR3 contains 14 residues. Between the trimmed V and J ends, which lost 2 bases and 5 bases, there was a span of 13 bases. Here the CDR3 DNA reads TGTGCCAGCAGTGAACGGGACACGAGGGACGAGCAGTACTTC. This encodes CASSERDTRDEQYF.

In this sample, this clone turned up once. This CDR3 is CSATDIYEQYF. DNA for the CDR3: TGCAGTGCTACGGACATCTACGAGCAGTACTTC. The chain carries TRBV20-1 and TRBJ2-7; tentative D call: TRBD1 (5 bases). The CDR3 loop spans 11 amino acids. Per germline, CDR1 DFQATT and CDR2 SNEGSKA (reference sequence). Trimming pared 4 bases from V and 3 bases from J, leaving 7 bases between.

This chain links TRBV18 with TRBJ1-5; TRBD1 agrees at 7 bases. The CDR3 extends over 16 amino acids. The germline gives CDR1 KGHSH, CDR2 LQKENI. V trimming: 2 bases; J trimming: 2 bases; junction bases outside the gene matches: 6. CDR3 region: CASSPGIGGGNQPQHF. CDR3 bases: TGTGCCAGCTCACCAGGTATAGGGGGCGGCAATCAGCCCCAGCATTTT.

V is TRBV5-1 and J is TRBJ2-3; TRBD2 matches at 7 bases. V lost 4 bases to trimming and J lost 6 bases; unmatched junction nucleotides: 5. There are 13 residues in the CDR3. In germline, CDR1 is SGHRS, CDR2 YFSETQ. CDR3 in amino acids: CASSGGLSDTQYF. The DNA of the CDR3 is TGCGCCAGCAGCGGGGGACTATCTGATACGCAGTATTTT.

The chain is built from TRBV28 and TRBJ1-2, with 8 bases aligning to TRBD1. Looked up from germline, CDR1 is MDHEN and CDR2 is SYDVKM. After removal of 7 bases from V and 6 bases from J, the junction contained 4 bases not matched to a gene. The CDR3 has 12 residues. CDR3 DNA: TGTGCCAGCACCACAGGGGGGGATGGCTACACCTTC. It specifies CASTTGGDGYTF.

This chain links TRBV3-1 (or the pseudogene TRBV3-2) with TRBJ1-5; D remains unclear. The CDR3 length is 13 residues. Germline CDR1 reads LGHDT; CDR2 reads YNNKEL (reference sequence). Trimming shortened V by 1 base and J by 6 bases, and 7 bases separated the two germline ends. The CDR3 is CASSQGQFQPQHF. The DNA of the CDR3 is TGTGCCAGCAGCCAAGGACAATTTCAGCCCCAGCATTTT.

The chain couples TRBV12-5 to TRBJ1-3; D is perhaps TRBD1 (5 bases). Germline V gene data show CDR1 as LGHNT and CDR2 as FRNRAP. The V and J ends lost 6 bases and 6 bases respectively, with 12 bases between them. The CDR3 consists of 13 residues. DNA of the CDR3: TGTGCTAGTGGGTCGACAGTTTTAAACACCATATATTTT. The encoded protein is CASGSTVLNTIYF.

This clone was seen only once. The rearrangement uses TRBV9 and TRBJ1-2; maybe TRBD1 (5 bases). The germline gives CDR1 SGDLS, CDR2 YYNGEE. Trimming took 0 bases from V and 4 from J, leaving 10 bases between them. This CDR3 is built from 14 residues. DNA of the CDR3: TGTGCCAGCAGCGTAGGCAGGGCTGGCTATGGCTACACCTTC. Translation: CASSVGRAGYGYTF.

The chain employs TRBV12-3 or TRBV12-4 and TRBJ2-7; D call uncertain. The CDR3 totals 12 residues. V was pared by 2 bases and J by 9 bases, with 11 bases between. The CDR3 loop is CASSLFAQAQYF. The CDR3 DNA follows: TGTGCCAGCAGTTTATTTGCCCAGGCGCAGTACTTC.

The CDR3 protein is CASLRDREGEKLFF. DNA of the CDR3: TGTGCCAGCCTCAGGGACAGGGAGGGTGAAAAACTGTTTTTT. V is TRBV19 and J is TRBJ1-4; the match to TRBD1 covers 9 bases. The germline gives CDR1 LNHDA, CDR2 SQIVND (reference sequence). Trimming cost V 9 bases and J 7 bases; bases outside gene matches: 9. This CDR3 region has 14 residues. Full variable domain (missing parts from reference TRBV19 and TRBJ1-4): DGGITQSPKYLFRKEGQNVTLSCEQNLNHDAMYWYRQDPGQGLRLIYYSQIVNDFQKGDIAEGYSVSREKKESFPLTVTSAQKNPTAFYLCASLRDREGEKLFFGSGTQLSVL.

This clone appeared once. V usage is TRBV7-7 and J usage is TRBJ2-7, with D possibly being TRBD2 (7 bases). This CDR3 is built from 15 residues. The germline gives CDR1 SSHAT, CDR2 FNYEAQ (reference sequence). Trimming shortened V by 1 base and J by 2 bases, and 12 bases separated the two germline ends. The DNA of the CDR3 is TGTGCCAGCAGCTTAGAGGGGGGGCTCGCCTACGAGCAGTACTTC. Translating it yields CASSLEGGLAYEQYF.

This chain uses TRBV19 with TRBJ1-2; D not resolved. This CDR3 region has 15 residues. CDR1 and CDR2 (germline): LNHDA, SQIVND (reference sequence). Deletions cut 7 bases from V and 6 bases from J, with 21 bases between. The CDR3 here is CASTGTGRTRDGYTF. CDR3 DNA sequence: TGTGCCAGTACAGGTACCGGGAGGACGAGGGATGGCTACACCTTC.

The V and J genes are TRBV18 and TRBJ2-2; possibly TRBD1 for D (6 bases). CDR1 is KGHSH and CDR2 is LQKENI in the germline V gene. This CDR3 is 14 amino acids long. V lost 5 bases and J lost 4, with 11 bases in between. The CDR3 DNA follows: TGTGCCAGCTCAGGGGACATTGCCACCGGGGAGCTGTTTTTT. Translation gives CASSGDIATGELFF.

V usage is TRBV30 and J usage is TRBJ2-3, with 8 bases that match TRBD1. J gave up 10 bases and V 2 bases, and 11 bases lay outside the gene matches. The CDR3 has 14 amino acids. CDR1 and CDR2 (germline): GTSNPN, SVGIG (reference sequence). CDR3 loop: CAWSLTRGQDSQYF. In DNA form, the CDR3 reads TGTGCCTGGAGTCTTACAAGGGGACAGGACTCGCAGTATTTT.

This clone was counted a few times. The gene calls are TRBV2 and TRBJ2-7; D unclear. Germline-derived CDR1 and CDR2 are SNHLY and FYNNEI. CDR3 size: 15 residues. V gave up 8 bases and J gave up 1 base, with 18 bases separating them. The CDR3, as DNA: TGTGCCAGCGCTGCCTCATTCCTTCTATCCTACGAGCAGTACTTC. It is translated as CASAASFLLSYEQYF.

By sample fraction, this clone is medium-sized. V is TRBV4-2 and J is TRBJ1-6; TRBD1 is a possible D gene (6 bases). Trimming took 6 bases from V and 0 from J, leaving 12 bases between them. The CDR3 extends over 16 amino acids. Per the germline V gene, CDR1 is LGHNA and CDR2 is YNFKEQ. In DNA form, the CDR3 reads TGTGCCAGCAGGGAAGACAGGAGCTCCTATAATTCACCCCTCCACTTT. Amino acids: CASREDRSSYNSPLHF.

The chain is built from TRBV9 and TRBJ1-5, with D tentatively TRBD1 (5 bases). The CDR3 has 14 amino acids. V shed 3 bases and J shed 3 bases, with 10 bases lying between them. Germline loops: CDR1 SGDLS, CDR2 YYNGEE. CDR3 nucleotide sequence: TGTGCCAGCAGCGAGGATGGGGCCAATCAGCCCCAGCATTTT. Translating gives CASSEDGANQPQHF.